The 27 T cell receptor beta chains below were found in one sample sequenced in a study of blood T cell repertoires in COVID-19. Measured with immunoSEQ multiplex PCR; TCRdb has only the in-frame clones, and not every one. The sample consists of about 150,000 clones, about 76% of them appearing once. The sequencing sample was made of peripheral blood. The source is a woman aged 55-69 years with active or convalescent COVID-19.

V and J are TRBV7-6 and TRBJ2-2, with D tentatively TRBD2 (6 bases). In germline, CDR1 is SGHVS, CDR2 FNYEAQ. Trimming took off 11 bases at V and 1 base at J, with 17 bases between the two ends. The CDR3 extends over 15 amino acids. This CDR3 is CAVPGVAVNTGELFF. CDR3 sequence (DNA): TGTGCCGTCCCGGGGGTAGCGGTGAACACCGGGGAGCTGTTTTTT.

This rearrangement joins TRBV5-5 to TRBJ2-3; 7 bases align to TRBD1. Germline loops: CDR1 SGHKS, CDR2 YYEKEE (reference sequence). V shed 4 bases and J 4 bases; nucleotides not matched to a gene: 9. CDR3 length: 15 amino acids. The CDR3 coding sequence is TGTGCCAGCAGCCCCAGACAGGGCGGCGCAGATACGCAGTATTTT. Its translation: CASSPRQGGADTQYF.

The rearrangement uses TRBV5-5 and TRBJ1-2; no clear D. Per germline, CDR1 SGHKS and CDR2 YYEKEE (reference sequence). This CDR3 region has 14 residues. The V gene lost 4 bases and the J gene lost 4 bases, with 14 bases spanning the gap. This CDR3 reads CASSRFIDIYGYTF. CDR3 DNA sequence: TGTGCCAGCAGCCGCTTTATCGACATCTATGGCTACACCTTC.

The rearrangement joins TRBV19 to TRBJ1-2; D is perhaps TRBD1 (6 bases). The CDR3 contains 13 residues. Looked up from germline, CDR1 is LNHDA and CDR2 is SQIVND (reference sequence). The ends were cut back, 8 bases at V and 3 bases at J, with 13 bases in the middle. As DNA, the CDR3 is TGTGCCAGTGGGACATTTACAGACTATGGCTACACCTTC. As protein: CASGTFTDYGYTF.

The chain couples TRBV3-1 (or the pseudogene TRBV3-2) to TRBJ1-1; D unclear. Trimming took 0 bases from V and 9 from J, leaving 5 bases between them. Germline lookup yields CDR1 LGHDT and CDR2 YNNKEL (reference sequence). The CDR3 is 11 residues long. The CDR3 loop is CASSQEGKAFF. The CDR3 nucleotides read TGTGCCAGCAGCCAAGAGGGCAAAGCTTTCTTT.

The V gene is TRBV28, the J gene TRBJ2-7; D is perhaps TRBD2 (6 bases). The CDR3 totals 14 residues. The germline V gene has CDR1 MDHEN and CDR2 SYDVKM. With 3 bases removed from V and 2 bases from J, the gap between germline ends came to 11 bases. The CDR3 nucleotides are TGTGCCAGCAGTTTGGCTAGCGTTACCTACGAGCAGTACTTC. Amino acids: CASSLASVTYEQYF.

CDR3 in DNA: TGTGCCAGCAGCTTGCGGACTAGGGCCCAAGAGACCCAGTACTTC. Protein sequence: CASSLRTRAQETQYF. This chain joins TRBV5-4 and TRBJ2-5, with 7 bases that match TRBD2. Germline V CDR1 and CDR2: SGHNT, YYREEE (reference sequence). V shed 1 base, J shed 1 base, and the junction held 4 bases outside the gene matches. The CDR3 consists of 15 residues.

The CDR3 sequence is CASKNPGKYQETQYF. In nucleotides, the CDR3 is TGTGCCAGTAAAAACCCCGGGAAGTACCAAGAGACCCAGTACTTC. The chain couples TRBV19 to TRBJ2-5; possible D gene TRBD2, 5 bases. Trimming pared 7 bases from V and 0 bases from J, leaving 15 bases between. Germline loops: CDR1 LNHDA, CDR2 SQIVND (reference sequence). This CDR3 has 15 amino acids.

This clone occurred once. The genes are TRBV5-4 and TRBJ2-2; TRBD1 matches 10 bases. With V trimmed by 5 bases and J by 4 bases, 5 bases remained unmatched. This CDR3 is built from 15 residues. Germline CDR1 SGHNT, CDR2 YYREEE (reference sequence). The CDR3: CASSWDRGGTGELFF. Written as DNA, the CDR3 is TGTGCCAGCAGTTGGGACAGGGGCGGCACCGGGGAGCTGTTTTTT.

This clone was seen just once. The chain links TRBV30 to TRBJ1-1; TRBD1 agrees at 7 bases. The CDR3 covers 14 residues. The germline CDR1 and CDR2 sequences are GTSNPN and SVGIG (reference sequence). After removal of 3 bases from V and 1 base from J, the junction contained 5 bases not matched to a gene. CDR3 protein: CAWRFGDRNTEAFF. In DNA, the CDR3 is TGTGCCTGGAGATTCGGGGACAGGAACACTGAAGCTTTCTTT.

V is TRBV6-5 and J is TRBJ2-2; 10 bases agree with TRBD2. CDR3 length: 16 residues. Germline V gene sequence: CDR1 MNHEY, CDR2 SVGAGI. Trimming took 2 bases from V and 4 from J; bases not matched to a gene: 4. CDR3 coding DNA: TGTGCCAGCAGTTACGCGCTAGCGGGAGCCACCGGGGAGCTGTTTTTT. As protein: CASSYALAGATGELFF.

CDR3 in DNA: TGTGCCAGCAATCTGGCGGCCGATTACAATGAGCAGTTCTTC. It specifies CASNLAADYNEQFF. V and J are TRBV6-5 and TRBJ2-1; D ambiguous. There are 14 residues in the CDR3. Germline CDR1 and CDR2: MNHEY and SVGAGI. The germline V and J ends were trimmed by 7 bases and 4 bases, with 14 bases remaining between them.

The V call is TRBV24-1, the J call TRBJ2-5, with 9 bases matching TRBD1. Germline trimming cut 0 bases from V and 5 bases from J; bases unmatched to any gene: 6. CDR1 and CDR2 (germline): KGHDR, SFDVKD. The CDR3 covers 16 residues. CDR3 in DNA: TGTGCCACCAGTGATTTGAGGGACAGGGCGGGGGAGACCCAGTACTTC. This sequence encodes CATSDLRDRAGETQYF.

The chain joins TRBV28 to TRBJ1-2; D ambiguous. Germline V gene sequence: CDR1 MDHEN, CDR2 SYDVKM. Trimming took off 3 bases at V and 4 bases at J, with 12 bases between the two ends. There are 14 residues in the CDR3. CDR3 amino acids: CASSLGGGSYGYTF. Written as DNA, the CDR3 is TGTGCCAGCAGTTTGGGCGGCGGGTCCTATGGCTACACCTTC.

The sample holds a few counts of this clone. The rearrangement uses TRBV5-1 and TRBJ1-6, with unresolved D. CDR1 and CDR2 (germline): SGHRS, YFSETQ. This CDR3 is built from 17 residues. V lost 1 base and J 7 bases, leaving 18 bases between the germline ends. This chain's CDR3 is CASSLLSAAGRNSPLHF. CDR3 in DNA: TGCGCCAGCAGCTTGTTAAGTGCGGCCGGTCGGAATTCACCCCTCCACTTT.

This clone was counted between two and nine times. V usage is TRBV11-2 and J usage is TRBJ2-5; 9 nucleotides match TRBD2. Germline CDR1 reads SGHAT; CDR2 reads FQNNGV. After removal of 3 bases from V and 3 bases from J, the junction contained 2 bases not matched to a gene. The CDR3 covers 14 residues. The CDR3 nucleotides read TGTGCCAGCAGCTTTCCTAGCGGGGAAGAGACCCAGTACTTC. Amino acid sequence: CASSFPSGEETQYF. The full variable domain, rest sourced from reference TRBV11-2 and TRBJ2-5, is EAGVAQSPRYKIIEKRQSVAFWCNPISGHATLYWYQQILGQGPKLLIQFQNNGVVDDSQLPKDRFSAERLKGVDSTLKIQPAKLEDSAVYLCASSFPSGEETQYFGPGTRLLVL.

CDR3 loop: CASSDYGPQHF. The CDR3 DNA follows: TGTGCCAGCAGTGACTACGGGCCCCAGCATTTT. This chain joins TRBV2 and TRBJ1-5; D not certain. In germline, CDR1 is SNHLY, CDR2 FYNNEI. V lost 3 bases, J lost 9 bases, and 6 bases lay in between. The CDR3 contains 11 residues.

J is TRBJ2-7 and V is TRBV29-1, with TRBD2 matching over 8 bases. Germline CDR1 reads SQVTM; CDR2 reads ANQGSEA. The CDR3 length is 14 residues. V lost 6 bases to trimming and J lost 4 bases; unmatched junction nucleotides: 11. CDR3 in amino acids: CSVLNREGGYEQYF. The CDR3 DNA is TGCAGCGTCCTTAACCGGGAGGGGGGTTACGAGCAGTACTTC.

V usage is TRBV11-2 and J usage is TRBJ1-1; D not certain. The CDR3 extends over 12 amino acids. The V and J ends lost 7 bases and 8 bases respectively, with 14 bases between them. Per the germline V gene, CDR1 is SGHAT and CDR2 is FQNNGV. Written as DNA, the CDR3 is TGTGCCAGCACCCTTAACCGGGAGGAAGCTTTCTTT. Protein: CASTLNREEAFF.

This clone was seen only once. The V call is TRBV7-2, the J call TRBJ1-1, with a weak D call TRBD1 (6 bases). CDR3 length equals 15 residues. The germline V gene has CDR1 SGHTA and CDR2 FQGNSA. The ends were cut back, 1 base at V and 8 bases at J, with 17 bases in the middle. CDR3 in DNA: TGTGCCAGCAGCTTAGGTGGGGGAGGGGGAAGAGAAGCTTTCTTT. Translated, it gives CASSLGGGGGREAFF.

V gene TRBV28 combines with J gene TRBJ1-2; 8 bases match TRBD1. Germline V gene sequence: CDR1 MDHEN, CDR2 SYDVKM. V gave up 7 bases and J gave up 2 bases; unmatched junction bases: 9. The CDR3 has 15 residues. CDR3 region: CASTQPRTGNYGYTF. The CDR3 DNA follows: TGTGCCAGCACCCAACCGCGGACAGGGAACTATGGCTACACCTTC.

The V and J genes are TRBV5-1 and TRBJ2-2; unclear D gene. Deletions cut 7 bases from V and 0 bases from J, with 10 bases between. This CDR3 region has 14 residues. The germline gives CDR1 SGHRS, CDR2 YFSETQ. The CDR3 sequence: CASEGRTNTGELFF. CDR3 DNA: TGCGCCAGCGAAGGCAGGACGAACACCGGGGAGCTGTTTTTT.

The chain employs TRBV19 and TRBJ2-2, with 8 bases identical to TRBD1. The germline gives CDR1 LNHDA, CDR2 SQIVND (reference sequence). Losses at the gene ends were 10 bases for V and 0 bases for J; bases not matched to a gene: 4. The CDR3 is 14 residues long. The CDR3, as DNA: TGTGCCACTCGGACAGGGACGAACACCGGGGAGCTGTTTTTT. Translated: CATRTGTNTGELFF.

The V call is TRBV27, the J call TRBJ2-7, with 12 bases fitting TRBD2. J gave up 1 base and V 3 bases, and 1 base lay outside the gene matches. The CDR3 has 15 amino acids. Looked up from germline, CDR1 is MNHEY and CDR2 is SMNVEV (reference sequence). CDR3 amino acids: CASSLTSGGSYEQYF. In DNA form, the CDR3 reads TGTGCCAGCAGTTTGACTAGCGGGGGTTCCTACGAGCAGTACTTC.

V is TRBV28 and J is TRBJ2-3; 9 bases match TRBD2. The CDR3 has 15 amino acids. V dropped 2 bases and J dropped 5; count of bases not matched to a gene: 5. Germline V gene lookup returns CDR1 MDHEN and CDR2 SYDVKM. The chain's CDR3 is CASSLGSGSLDTQYF. The DNA for the CDR3 is TGTGCCAGCAGTTTAGGTAGCGGGAGTCTAGATACGCAGTATTTT.

The CDR3, as DNA: TGTGCCAGCAGTTCGGGAGACCAAGAGACCCAGTACTTC. It translates to CASSSGDQETQYF. J is TRBJ2-5 and V is TRBV6-2 or TRBV6-3; D perhaps matches TRBD2 (6 bases). The germline CDR1 and CDR2 sequences are MNHEY and SVGEGT. This CDR3 contains 13 residues. The V gene lost 4 bases and the J gene lost 0 bases, with 6 bases spanning the gap.

The chain has TRBV2 and TRBJ2-1; 11 bases fit TRBD2. This CDR3 is built from 16 residues. Trimming cost V 6 bases and J 6 bases; bases outside gene matches: 10. The V gene's germline CDR1 is SNHLY and CDR2 FYNNEI. As DNA, the CDR3 is TGTGCCAGCAGCGCCACTCGAACTAGCGGGAGCAATGAGCAGTTCTTC. Translating it yields CASSATRTSGSNEQFF. Full variable domain (missing parts from reference TRBV2 and TRBJ2-1): EPEVTQTPSHQVTQMGQEVILRCVPISNHLYFYWYRQILGQKVEFLVSFYNNEISEKSEIFDDQFSVERPDGSNFTLKIRSTKLEDSAMYFCASSATRTSGSNEQFFGPGTRLTVL.